This paragraph reports one TCR beta chain. The count of this clone is one. Its antigen remains unidentified. No much larger clone is present one base from it, and per-base qualities are unavailable. V drops 8 bases and J drops 4 bases, leaving 14 bases in between. As encoded in the germline V gene, CDR1 is SNHLY while CDR2 is FYNNEI. Counted from cysteine to phenylalanine, this CDR3 has 13 amino acids. Only the CDR3 portion is preserved as DNA: 39 bases, with reading frame beginning at the first base. This entry belongs to a study of OX40 agonist ivuxolimab in advanced cancers. Concerning the study at large: Ivuxolimab was an agonistic, fully human IgG2 monoclonal antibody directed against OX40 (CD134), a costimulatory receptor. Intravenous ivuxolimab was administered to patients every 2 weeks at six dose levels: 0.01, 0.1, 0.3, 1.5, 3 and 10 mg/kg. Of the roughly 54 patients in dose escalation, about 20 had hepatocellular carcinoma, some 15 had melanoma, 9 had renal cell carcinoma and 9 had head and neck cancer. A male proportion of almost 85% and a mean age of about 60 years, ranging from roughly 23 to 90, were recorded for the dose-escalation cohort. Patients were allowed to have had prior anti-PD-1, anti-PD-L1 or anti-CTLA-4 therapy, and 40% of the dose-escalation patients had previously received checkpoint inhibitors. Partial responses occurred in three dose-escalation patients: two with cutaneous melanoma and one with hepatocellular carcinoma. Peripheral TCRbeta sequencing aimed to test whether ivuxolimab altered TCR sequence diversity and caused clonal T-cell expansion. The monotherapy dose-escalation portion (N = 52 patients) of the phase I ivuxolimab trial is reported in the paper.

The trial excluded patients who had a history of autoimmune disease or were on systemic immunosuppression. In every dose cohort, peripheral blood was drawn for TCR sequencing at baseline, cycle 4 day 1, and cycle 7 day 1. Samples came from an open-label, multicenter, first-in-human phase I dose-escalation trial of ivuxolimab. Adults with locally advanced or metastatic melanoma, renal cell carcinoma, hepatocellular carcinoma or head and neck squamous cell carcinoma were enrolled in the trial. Before TCR sequencing, CD4+ and CD8+ T cells were separately sorted from peripheral blood. Study-level results and caveats: Clonal expansion of both CD4+ and CD8+ blood T cells was observed from baseline to week 6 at doses 0.1 to 3.0 mg/kg. Low levels of normalized T-cell clonal expansion were also seen in some nonresponding patients. In the 0.1-3.0 mg/kg groups, partial responders were among the patients with the lowest normalized peripheral clonal expansion, particularly in CD8+ T cells. On average, CD8+ T cells showed more expanded clones than CD4+ T cells after ivuxolimab. The antigen specificity of the peripheral T cells that underwent clonal expansion was not determined.

To sequence the TCRbeta CDR3 region, genomic DNA was isolated from the sorted cells. TCRbeta CDR3 regions were sequenced using the immunoSEQ Assay. TCRdb limited this immuneACCESS table to in-frame rearrangements with V and J called. A share of clones is missing; checked studies link under half to unresolved V genes, and the rest is unexplained. The sample data list about 50,000 clones, and about 93% of these were observed just once. The ten top clones hold roughly 6.3% of the sample. Recombination linked TRBV2 to TRBJ2-5; no D gene is confidently identified. The sequence came from an adult with an advanced solid tumor such as melanoma, head and neck, liver or kidney cancer. The material was CD4+ or CD8+ T cells sorted from blood, obtained in a trial of the OX40 agonist ivuxolimab. The sequenced DNA: TGTGCCAGCCTTCTCCCGCCCCCAGAGACCCAGTACTTC. Translated, this is CASLLPPPETQYF.